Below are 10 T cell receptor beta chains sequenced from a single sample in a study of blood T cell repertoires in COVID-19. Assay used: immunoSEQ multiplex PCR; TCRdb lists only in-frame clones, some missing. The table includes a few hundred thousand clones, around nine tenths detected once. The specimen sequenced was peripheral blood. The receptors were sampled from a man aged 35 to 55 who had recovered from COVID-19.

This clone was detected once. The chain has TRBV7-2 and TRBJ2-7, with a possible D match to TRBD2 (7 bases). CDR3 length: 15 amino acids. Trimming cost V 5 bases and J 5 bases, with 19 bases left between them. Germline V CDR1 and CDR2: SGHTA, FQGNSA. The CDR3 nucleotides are TGTGCCAGCAGCCCTCAAGGCGGGGGACATCACGAGCAGTACTTC. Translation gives CASSPQGGGHHEQYF.

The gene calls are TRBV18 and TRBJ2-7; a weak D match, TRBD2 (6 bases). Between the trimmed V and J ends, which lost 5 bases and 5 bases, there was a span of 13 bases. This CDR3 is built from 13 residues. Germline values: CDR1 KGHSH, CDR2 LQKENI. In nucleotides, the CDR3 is TGTGCCAGCTCATACCAGGAGGGAAACGAGCAGTACTTC. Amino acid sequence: CASSYQEGNEQYF. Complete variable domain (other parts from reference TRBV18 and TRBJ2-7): NAGVMQNPRHLVRRRGQEARLRCSPMKGHSHVYWYRQLPEEGLKFMVYLQKENIIDESGMPKERFSAEFPKEGPSILRIQQVVRGDSAAYFCASSYQEGNEQYFGPGTRLTVT.

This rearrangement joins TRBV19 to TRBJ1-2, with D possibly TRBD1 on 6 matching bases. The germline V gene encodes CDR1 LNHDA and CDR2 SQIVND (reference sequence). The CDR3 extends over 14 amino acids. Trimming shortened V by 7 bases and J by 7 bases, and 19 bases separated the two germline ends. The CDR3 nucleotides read TGTGCCAGTATGGCGAAACAGGGTTTTGTTGGCTACACCTTC. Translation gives CASMAKQGFVGYTF.

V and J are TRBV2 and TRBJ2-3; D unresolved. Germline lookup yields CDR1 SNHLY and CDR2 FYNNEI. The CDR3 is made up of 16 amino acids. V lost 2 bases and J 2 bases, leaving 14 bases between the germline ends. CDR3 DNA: TGTGCCAGCAGTGAATTGAACAGAATATACACAGATACGCAGTATTTT. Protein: CASSELNRIYTDTQYF.

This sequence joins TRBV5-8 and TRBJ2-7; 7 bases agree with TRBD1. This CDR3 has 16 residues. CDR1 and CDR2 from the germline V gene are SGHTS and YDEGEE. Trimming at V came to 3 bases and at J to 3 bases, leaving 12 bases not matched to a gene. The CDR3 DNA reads TGTGCCAGCAGCTCAGCCTCAGGACAGGCAGGCTACGAGCAGTACTTC. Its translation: CASSSASGQAGYEQYF.

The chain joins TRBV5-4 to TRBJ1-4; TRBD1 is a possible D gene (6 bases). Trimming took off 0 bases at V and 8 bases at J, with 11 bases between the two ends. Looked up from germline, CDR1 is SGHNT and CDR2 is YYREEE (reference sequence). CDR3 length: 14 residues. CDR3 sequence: CASSLEQGYEKLFF. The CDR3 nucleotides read TGTGCCAGCAGCTTGGAACAGGGATACGAAAAACTGTTTTTT.

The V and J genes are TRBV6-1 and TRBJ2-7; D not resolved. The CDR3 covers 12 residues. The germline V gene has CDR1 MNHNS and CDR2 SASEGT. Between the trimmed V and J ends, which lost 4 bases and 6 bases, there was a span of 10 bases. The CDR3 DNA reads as TGTGCCAGCAGTGTAGCCAGTGGCGAGCAGTACTTC. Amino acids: CASSVASGEQYF.

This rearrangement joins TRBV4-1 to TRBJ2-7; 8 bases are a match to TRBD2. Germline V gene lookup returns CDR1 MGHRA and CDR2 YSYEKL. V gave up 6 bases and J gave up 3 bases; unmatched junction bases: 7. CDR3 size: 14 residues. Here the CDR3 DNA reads TGCGCCAGCAGGTTACCGGGACTAGACTACGAGCAGTACTTC. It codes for CASRLPGLDYEQYF.

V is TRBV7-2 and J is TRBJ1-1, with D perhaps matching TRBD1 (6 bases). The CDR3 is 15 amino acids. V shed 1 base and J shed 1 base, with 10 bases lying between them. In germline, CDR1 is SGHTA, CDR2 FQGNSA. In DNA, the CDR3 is TGTGCCAGCAGCTTAGGGGGGGGGCCGAACACTGAAGCTTTCTTT. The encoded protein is CASSLGGGPNTEAFF.

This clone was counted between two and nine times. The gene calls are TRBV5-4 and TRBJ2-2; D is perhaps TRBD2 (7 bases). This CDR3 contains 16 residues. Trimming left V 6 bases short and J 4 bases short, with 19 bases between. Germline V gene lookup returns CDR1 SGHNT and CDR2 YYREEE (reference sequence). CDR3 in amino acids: CASKGGGNAGTGELFF. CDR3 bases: TGTGCCAGCAAGGGAGGGGGGAATGCAGGCACCGGGGAGCTGTTTTTT.